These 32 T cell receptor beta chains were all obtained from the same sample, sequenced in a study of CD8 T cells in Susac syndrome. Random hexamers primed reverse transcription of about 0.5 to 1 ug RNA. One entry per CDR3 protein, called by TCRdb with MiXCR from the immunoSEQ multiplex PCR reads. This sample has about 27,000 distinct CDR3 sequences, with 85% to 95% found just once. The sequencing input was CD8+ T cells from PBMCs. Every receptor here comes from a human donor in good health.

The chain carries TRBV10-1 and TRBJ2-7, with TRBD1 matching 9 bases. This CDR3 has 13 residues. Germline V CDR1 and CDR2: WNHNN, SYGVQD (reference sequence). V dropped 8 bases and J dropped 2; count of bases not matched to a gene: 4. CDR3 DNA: TGCGCCAGCTCCCGGGACAGGGCCTACGAGCAGTACTTC. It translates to CASSRDRAYEQYF.

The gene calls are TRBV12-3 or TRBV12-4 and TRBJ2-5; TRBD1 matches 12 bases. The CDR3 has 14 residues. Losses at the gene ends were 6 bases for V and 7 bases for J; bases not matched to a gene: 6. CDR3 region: CASSRDRGLGTQYF. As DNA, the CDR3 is TGTGCCAGCAGCCGGGACAGGGGGCTAGGGACCCAGTACTTC.

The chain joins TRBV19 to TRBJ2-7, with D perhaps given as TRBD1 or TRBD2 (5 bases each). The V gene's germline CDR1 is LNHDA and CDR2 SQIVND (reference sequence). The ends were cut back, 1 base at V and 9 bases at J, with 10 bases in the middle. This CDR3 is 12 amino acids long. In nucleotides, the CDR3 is TGTGCCAGTAGTATAGCGGGGCAGGGGCAGTACTTC. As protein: CASSIAGQGQYF.

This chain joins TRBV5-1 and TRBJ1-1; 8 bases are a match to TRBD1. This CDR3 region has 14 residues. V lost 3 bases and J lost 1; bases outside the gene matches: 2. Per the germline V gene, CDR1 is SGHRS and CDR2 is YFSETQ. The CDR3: CASSWTGSNTEAFF. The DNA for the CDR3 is TGCGCCAGCAGCTGGACAGGGTCGAACACTGAAGCTTTCTTT.

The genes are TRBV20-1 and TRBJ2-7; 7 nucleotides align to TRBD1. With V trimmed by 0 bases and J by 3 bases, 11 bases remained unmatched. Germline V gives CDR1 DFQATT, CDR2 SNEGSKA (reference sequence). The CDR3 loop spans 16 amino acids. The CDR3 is CSARDLQGDKNYEQYF. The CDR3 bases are TGCAGTGCTAGAGACCTTCAGGGGGATAAAAACTACGAGCAGTACTTC.

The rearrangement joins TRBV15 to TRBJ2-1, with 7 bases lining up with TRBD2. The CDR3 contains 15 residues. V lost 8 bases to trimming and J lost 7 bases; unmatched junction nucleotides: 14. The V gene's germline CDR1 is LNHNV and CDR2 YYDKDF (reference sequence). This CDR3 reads CATRRAAGRGNEQFF. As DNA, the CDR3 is TGTGCCACCCGCCGAGCAGCGGGGCGAGGAAATGAGCAGTTCTTC.

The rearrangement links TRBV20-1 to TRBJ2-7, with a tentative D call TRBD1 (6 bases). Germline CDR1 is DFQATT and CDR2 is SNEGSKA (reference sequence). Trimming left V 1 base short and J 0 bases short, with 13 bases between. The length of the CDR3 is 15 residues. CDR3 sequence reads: CSARVADSSSYEQYF. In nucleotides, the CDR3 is TGCAGTGCTAGAGTTGCGGACAGTAGCTCCTACGAGCAGTACTTC.

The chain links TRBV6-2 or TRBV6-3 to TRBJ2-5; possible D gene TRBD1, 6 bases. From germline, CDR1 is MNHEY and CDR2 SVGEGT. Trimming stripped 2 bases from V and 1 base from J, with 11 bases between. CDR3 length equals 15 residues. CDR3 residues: CASSYRRTAQETQYF. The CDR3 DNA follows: TGTGCCAGCAGTTACCGGCGGACAGCCCAAGAGACCCAGTACTTC.

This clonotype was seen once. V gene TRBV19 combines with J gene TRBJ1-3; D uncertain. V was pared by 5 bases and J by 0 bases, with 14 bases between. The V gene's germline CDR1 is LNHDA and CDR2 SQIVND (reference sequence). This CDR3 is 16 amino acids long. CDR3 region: CASSYRTFYSGNTIYF. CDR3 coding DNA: TGTGCCAGTAGTTACCGGACGTTCTACTCTGGAAACACCATATATTTT.

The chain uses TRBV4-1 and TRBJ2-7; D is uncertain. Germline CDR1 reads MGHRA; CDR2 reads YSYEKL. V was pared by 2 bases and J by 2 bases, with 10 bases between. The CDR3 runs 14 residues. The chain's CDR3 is CASSQLVGTYEQYF. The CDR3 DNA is TGCGCCAGCAGCCAACTTGTAGGTACCTACGAGCAGTACTTC.

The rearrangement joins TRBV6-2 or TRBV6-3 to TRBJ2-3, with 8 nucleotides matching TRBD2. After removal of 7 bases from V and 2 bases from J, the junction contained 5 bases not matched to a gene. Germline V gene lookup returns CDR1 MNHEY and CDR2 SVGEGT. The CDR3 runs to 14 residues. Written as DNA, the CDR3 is TGTGCCAGCAAAAACGGGGGGGCCACAGATACGCAGTATTTT. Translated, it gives CASKNGGATDTQYF.

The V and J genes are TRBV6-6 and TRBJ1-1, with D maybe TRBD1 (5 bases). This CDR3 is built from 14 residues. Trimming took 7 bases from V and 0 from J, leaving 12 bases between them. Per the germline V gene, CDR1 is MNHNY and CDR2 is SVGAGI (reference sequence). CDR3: CASILQVMNTEAFF. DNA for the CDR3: TGTGCCAGCATTTTACAGGTCATGAACACTGAAGCTTTCTTT.

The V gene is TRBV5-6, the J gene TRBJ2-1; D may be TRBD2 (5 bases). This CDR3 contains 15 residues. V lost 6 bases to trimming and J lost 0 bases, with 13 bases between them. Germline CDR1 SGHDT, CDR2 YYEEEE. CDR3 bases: TGTGCCAGCATGACTATAAGGTTCTCCTACAATGAGCAGTTCTTC. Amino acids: CASMTIRFSYNEQFF.

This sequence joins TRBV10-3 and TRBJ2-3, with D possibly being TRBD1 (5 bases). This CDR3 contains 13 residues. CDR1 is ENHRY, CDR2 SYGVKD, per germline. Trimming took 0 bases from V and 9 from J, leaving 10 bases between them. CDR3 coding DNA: TGTGCCATCAGTGAGTCGTTAGGACAAACGCAGTATTTT. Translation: CAISESLGQTQYF.

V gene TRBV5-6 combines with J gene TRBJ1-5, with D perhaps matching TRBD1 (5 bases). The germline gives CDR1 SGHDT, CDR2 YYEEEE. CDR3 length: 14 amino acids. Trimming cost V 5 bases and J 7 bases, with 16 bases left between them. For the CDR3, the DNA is TGTGCCAGCAGTTTGAGTAGGGGAGGGCAGCCCCAGCATTTT. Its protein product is CASSLSRGGQPQHF.

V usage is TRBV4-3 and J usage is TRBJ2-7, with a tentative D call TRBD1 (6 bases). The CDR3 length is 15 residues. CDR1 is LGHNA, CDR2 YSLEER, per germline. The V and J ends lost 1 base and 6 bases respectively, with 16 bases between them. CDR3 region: CASSQATGLGGEQYF. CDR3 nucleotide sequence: TGCGCCAGCAGCCAAGCGACAGGTCTAGGAGGCGAGCAGTACTTC.

The CDR3 here is CASSAGTGNMYQETQYF. The CDR3 region has the DNA TGTGCCAGCAGCGCGGGGACAGGGAATATGTACCAAGAGACCCAGTACTTC. The chain joins TRBV9 to TRBJ2-5; TRBD1 matches at 9 bases. The CDR3 sequence is 17 residues long. Germline CDR1 is SGDLS and CDR2 is YYNGEE. The ends lost 3 bases at V and 0 bases at J; junction bases unmatched: 9.

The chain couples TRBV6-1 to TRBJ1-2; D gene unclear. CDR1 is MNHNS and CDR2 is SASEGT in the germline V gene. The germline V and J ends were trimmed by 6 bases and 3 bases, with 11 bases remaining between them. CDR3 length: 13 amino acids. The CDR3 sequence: CASRGSIYYGYTF. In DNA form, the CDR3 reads TGTGCCAGCAGGGGGTCCATCTACTATGGCTACACCTTC.

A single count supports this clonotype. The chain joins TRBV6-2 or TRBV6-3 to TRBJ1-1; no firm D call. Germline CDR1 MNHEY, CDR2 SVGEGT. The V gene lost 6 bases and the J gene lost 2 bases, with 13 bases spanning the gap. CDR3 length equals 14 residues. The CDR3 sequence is CASSRGLGNTEAFF. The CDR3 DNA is TGTGCCAGCAGCCGGGGATTAGGAAACACTGAAGCTTTCTTT.

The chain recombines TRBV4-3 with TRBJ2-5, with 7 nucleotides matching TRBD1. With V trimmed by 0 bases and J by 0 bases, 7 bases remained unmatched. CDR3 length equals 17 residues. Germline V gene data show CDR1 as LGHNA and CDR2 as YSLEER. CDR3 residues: CASSQEGPGQNQETQYF. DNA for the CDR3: TGCGCCAGCAGCCAAGAGGGTCCGGGACAGAACCAAGAGACCCAGTACTTC.

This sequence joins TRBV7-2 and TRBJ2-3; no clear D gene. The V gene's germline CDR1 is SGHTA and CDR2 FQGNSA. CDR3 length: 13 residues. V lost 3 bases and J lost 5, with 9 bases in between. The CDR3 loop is CASSFQLGDTQYF. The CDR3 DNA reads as TGTGCCAGCAGCTTCCAGCTAGGAGATACGCAGTATTTT.

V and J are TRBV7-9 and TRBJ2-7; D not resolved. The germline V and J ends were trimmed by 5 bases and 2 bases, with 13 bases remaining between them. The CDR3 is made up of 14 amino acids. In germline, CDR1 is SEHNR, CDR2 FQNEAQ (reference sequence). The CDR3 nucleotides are TGTGCCAGCAGCCCGGCCACTGGCCCCTACGAGCAGTACTTC. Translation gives CASSPATGPYEQYF.

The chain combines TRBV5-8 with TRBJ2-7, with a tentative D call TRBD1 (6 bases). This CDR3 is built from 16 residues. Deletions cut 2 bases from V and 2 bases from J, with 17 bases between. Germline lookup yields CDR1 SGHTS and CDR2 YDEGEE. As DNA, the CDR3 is TGTGCCAGCAGCTTAGGGGGTTGGGAAGGAGCCTACGAGCAGTACTTC. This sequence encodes CASSLGGWEGAYEQYF.

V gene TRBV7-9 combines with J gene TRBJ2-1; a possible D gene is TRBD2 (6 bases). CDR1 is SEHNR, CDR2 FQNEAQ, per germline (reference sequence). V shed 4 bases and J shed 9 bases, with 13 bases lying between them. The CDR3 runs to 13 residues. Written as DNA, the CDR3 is TGTGCCAGCAGCTCAAGACTAGTTGGTGAGCAGTTCTTC. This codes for CASSSRLVGEQFF.

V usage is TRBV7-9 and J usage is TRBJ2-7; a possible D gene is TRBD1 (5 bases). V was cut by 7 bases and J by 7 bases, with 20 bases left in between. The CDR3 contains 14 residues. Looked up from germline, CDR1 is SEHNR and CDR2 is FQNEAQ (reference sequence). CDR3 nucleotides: TGTGCCAGCACTCCATACACAGGCCTGAGTGAGCAGTACTTC. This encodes CASTPYTGLSEQYF.

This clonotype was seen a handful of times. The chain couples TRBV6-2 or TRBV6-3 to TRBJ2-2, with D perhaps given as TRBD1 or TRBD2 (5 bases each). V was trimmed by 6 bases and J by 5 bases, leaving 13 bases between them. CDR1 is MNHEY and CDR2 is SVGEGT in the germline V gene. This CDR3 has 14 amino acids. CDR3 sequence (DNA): TGTGCCAGCAGCCTCCGAGGGGAGACCGGGGAGCTGTTTTTT. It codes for CASSLRGETGELFF.

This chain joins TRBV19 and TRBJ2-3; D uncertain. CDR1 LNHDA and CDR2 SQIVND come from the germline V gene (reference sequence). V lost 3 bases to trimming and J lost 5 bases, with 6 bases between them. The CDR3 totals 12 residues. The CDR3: CASSIWKDTQYF. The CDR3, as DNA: TGTGCCAGTAGTATTTGGAAAGATACGCAGTATTTT. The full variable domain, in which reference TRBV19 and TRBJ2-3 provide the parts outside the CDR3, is DGGITQSPKYLFRKEGQNVTLSCEQNLNHDAMYWYRQDPGQGLRLIYYSQIVNDFQKGDIAEGYSVSREKKESFPLTVTSAQKNPTAFYLCASSIWKDTQYFGPGTRLTVL.

The CDR3: CASSPPRAGLRNTEAFF. CDR3 bases: TGCGCCAGCAGCCCCCCCCGCGCAGGTCTTCGAAACACTGAAGCTTTCTTT. This chain uses TRBV5-1 with TRBJ1-1, with D unresolved. Deletions cut 4 bases from V and 2 bases from J, with 21 bases between. This CDR3 is built from 17 residues. From germline, CDR1 is SGHRS and CDR2 YFSETQ.

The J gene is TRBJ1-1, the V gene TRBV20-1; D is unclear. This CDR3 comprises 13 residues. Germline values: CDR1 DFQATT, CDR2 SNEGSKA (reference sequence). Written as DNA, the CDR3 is TGCAGGGTCGGAGGCAGGCAGAACACTGAAGCTTTCTTT. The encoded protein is CRVGGRQNTEAFF.

CDR3 sequence reads: CASSIWGASNQPQHF. The DNA of the CDR3 is TGTGCCAGTAGTATCTGGGGGGCGAGCAATCAGCCCCAGCATTTT. The chain combines TRBV19 with TRBJ1-5, with D possibly being TRBD1 (6 bases). From germline, CDR1 is LNHDA and CDR2 SQIVND (reference sequence). V was shortened by 3 bases and J by 1 base, with 10 bases between the two germline ends. The CDR3 extends over 15 amino acids.

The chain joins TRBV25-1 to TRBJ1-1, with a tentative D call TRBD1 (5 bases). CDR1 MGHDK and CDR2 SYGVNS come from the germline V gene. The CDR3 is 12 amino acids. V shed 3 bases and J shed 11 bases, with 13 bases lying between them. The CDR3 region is CASSDRTGPAFF. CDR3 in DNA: TGTGCCAGCAGTGACCGGACGGGACCTGCTTTCTTT.

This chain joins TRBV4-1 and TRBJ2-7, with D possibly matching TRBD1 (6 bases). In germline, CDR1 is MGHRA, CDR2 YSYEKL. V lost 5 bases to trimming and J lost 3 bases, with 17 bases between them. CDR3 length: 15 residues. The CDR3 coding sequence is TGCGCCAGCAGCACCGGACAGAATCAGTTCTACGAGCAGTACTTC. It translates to CASSTGQNQFYEQYF.